The 16 T cell receptor beta chains in this list originate from one sample, sequenced in a study of T cell responses to AZD1222 COVID-19 vaccine. Libraries were prepared by immunoSEQ multiplex PCR; TCRdb keeps only in-frame clonotypes and omits some of them. This sample has about 84,000 clones, with roughly 85% found just once. Material: peripheral blood, obtained 28 days after the second AZD1222 dose. Source of these receptors: an adult who received the AZD1222 COVID-19 vaccine.

The V and J genes are TRBV7-9 and TRBJ2-2; 10 nucleotides agree with TRBD2. This CDR3 spans 15 amino acids. Unmatched junction bases numbered 2, after V lost 2 bases and J lost 5 bases. The V gene's germline CDR1 is SEHNR and CDR2 FQNEAQ (reference sequence). The CDR3 spells CASSLLAGGTGELFF. CDR3 nucleotide sequence: TGTGCCAGCAGCTTATTAGCGGGGGGAACCGGGGAGCTGTTTTTT. The entire variable domain, with the rest obtained from reference TRBV7-9 and TRBJ2-2, is as follows: DTGVSQNPRHKITKRGQNVTFRCDPISEHNRLYWYRQTLGQGPEFLTYFQNEAQLEKSRLLSDRFSAERPKGSFSTLEIQRTEQGDSAMYLCASSLLAGGTGELFFGEGSRLTVL.

The chain uses TRBV27 and TRBJ1-6, with 7 bases lining up with TRBD1. The CDR3 extends over 14 amino acids. Trimming removed 8 bases from V and 9 bases from J; junction bases left unmatched: 10. CDR1 MNHEY and CDR2 SMNVEV come from the germline V gene (reference sequence). The CDR3 region is CASGPTGIGSPLHF. The CDR3 DNA reads TGTGCCAGCGGACCGACAGGGATCGGTTCACCCCTCCACTTT.

The chain uses TRBV11-2 and TRBJ2-1, with D maybe TRBD2 (5 bases). Germline values: CDR1 SGHAT, CDR2 FQNNGV. CDR3 length: 15 residues. V was trimmed by 0 bases and J by 5 bases, leaving 11 bases between them. The CDR3 loop is CASSLDLPGNNEQFF. The CDR3 DNA reads TGTGCCAGCAGCTTAGATCTTCCCGGGAACAATGAGCAGTTCTTC.

The gene calls are TRBV5-1 and TRBJ1-6, with 7 bases aligning to TRBD1. The ends lost 5 bases at V and 7 bases at J; junction bases unmatched: 6. The germline CDR1 and CDR2 sequences are SGHRS and YFSETQ. The CDR3 runs 14 residues. The DNA for the CDR3 is TGCGCCAGCAGGGTGGGGACAGTAAATTCACCCCTCCACTTT. This gives the protein CASRVGTVNSPLHF.

The J gene is TRBJ1-4, the V gene TRBV19; D is uncertain. The CDR3 contains 14 residues. CDR1 is LNHDA and CDR2 is SQIVND in the germline V gene (reference sequence). Trimming shortened V by 5 bases and J by 0 bases, and 7 bases separated the two germline ends. The CDR3, as DNA: TGTGCCAGTAGTCGGACTGCAACTAATGAAAAACTGTTTTTT. It specifies CASSRTATNEKLFF. Full variable domain (outside the CDR3, taken from reference TRBV19 and TRBJ1-4): DGGITQSPKYLFRKEGQNVTLSCEQNLNHDAMYWYRQDPGQGLRLIYYSQIVNDFQKGDIAEGYSVSREKKESFPLTVTSAQKNPTAFYLCASSRTATNEKLFFGSGTQLSVL.

The V gene is TRBV7-6, the J gene TRBJ1-5, with D possibly being TRBD1 (6 bases). CDR3 length: 11 amino acids. Germline CDR1 reads SGHVS; CDR2 reads FNYEAQ. The germline V and J ends were trimmed by 9 bases and 6 bases, with 9 bases remaining between them. DNA for the CDR3: TGTGCCAGAGGGGGTTCTCAGCCCCAGCATTTT. Its translation: CARGGSQPQHF.

This chain uses TRBV7-9 with TRBJ1-6, with D possibly TRBD1 on 6 matching bases. The CDR3 is 16 amino acids. The germline V gene has CDR1 SEHNR and CDR2 FQNEAQ (reference sequence). V lost 4 bases and J lost 6, with 16 bases in between. The CDR3, as DNA: TGTGCCAGCAGCTCCAACAACCTACAGGGTAATTCACCCCTCCACTTT. This translates into CASSSNNLQGNSPLHF. Full variable domain (outside the CDR3, taken from reference TRBV7-9 and TRBJ1-6): DTGVSQNPRHKITKRGQNVTFRCDPISEHNRLYWYRQTLGQGPEFLTYFQNEAQLEKSRLLSDRFSAERPKGSFSTLEIQRTEQGDSAMYLCASSSNNLQGNSPLHFGNGTRLTVT.

This clone appeared a few times. CDR3 residues: CASSWSSGGARDNTQYF. CDR3 nucleotide sequence: TGTGCCAGCAGTTGGAGTAGCGGGGGGGCCCGGGATAATACGCAGTATTTT. The rearrangement links TRBV6-2 or TRBV6-3 to TRBJ2-3; 11 bases agree with TRBD2. CDR3 size: 17 residues. CDR1 MNHEY and CDR2 SVGEGT come from the germline V gene. V lost 4 bases and J lost 7; bases outside the gene matches: 13.

CDR3 region: CASQDRVCDEQYF. CDR3 sequence (DNA): TGTGCCAGCCAAGACAGGGTCTGTGACGAGCAGTACTTC. The chain has TRBV21-1 and TRBJ2-7; the D call of TRBD1 is as the table states it, not checked on the DNA. TRBV21-1 is flagged as a pseudogene. The CDR3 length is 13 residues.

The CDR3 spells CASSPANRAGGYTF. CDR3 DNA: TGCGCCAGCAGCCCGGCGAACCGGGCCGGTGGCTACACCTTC. The chain couples TRBV5-1 to TRBJ1-2, with D unclear. The CDR3 is 14 amino acids. V was shortened by 4 bases and J by 7 bases, with 17 bases between the two germline ends. The germline V gene encodes CDR1 SGHRS and CDR2 YFSETQ.

The chain carries TRBV6-5 and TRBJ2-3; TRBD2 aligns across 7 bases. The CDR3 totals 13 residues. V dropped 4 bases and J dropped 11; count of bases not matched to a gene: 9. In germline, CDR1 is MNHEY, CDR2 SVGAGI. This chain's CDR3 is CASSSGAPGGQYF. The CDR3 DNA reads TGTGCCAGCAGTTCCGGGGCCCCGGGGGGGCAGTATTTT.

The chain carries TRBV15 and TRBJ2-5, with 10 bases matching TRBD1. Germline values: CDR1 LNHNV, CDR2 YYDKDF (reference sequence). The CDR3 spans 16 residues. With 6 bases clipped from V and 7 bases from J, the junction kept 14 bases outside the gene matches. The CDR3 is CATRALRQGAHGTQYF. DNA of the CDR3: TGTGCCACCAGAGCGTTGAGACAGGGGGCCCACGGGACCCAGTACTTC.

This clone showed up just once. The chain joins TRBV28 to TRBJ1-6; TRBD1 agrees at 7 bases. Germline V gene sequence: CDR1 MDHEN, CDR2 SYDVKM. V gave up 4 bases and J gave up 9 bases; unmatched junction bases: 9. The CDR3 is made up of 15 amino acids. The CDR3 nucleotides are TGTGCCAGCAGTTCAGGGGAGGGGGCGGTTTCACCCCTCCACTTT. Translated, it gives CASSSGEGAVSPLHF. The whole variable domain, filled in from reference TRBV28 and TRBJ1-6, reads DVKVTQSSRYLVKRTGEKVFLECVQDMDHENMFWYRQDPGLGLRLIYFSYDVKMKEKGDIPEGYSVSREKKERFSLILESASTNQTSMYLCASSSGEGAVSPLHFGNGTRLTVT.

The chain carries TRBV4-3 and TRBJ1-4; no reliable D call. In germline, CDR1 is LGHNA, CDR2 YSLEER. The CDR3 extends over 16 amino acids. V was clipped by 0 bases and J by 2 bases, with 10 bases between them. CDR3 sequence: CASSQDGLRTNEKLFF. DNA of the CDR3: TGCGCCAGCAGCCAAGATGGGTTGCGTACTAATGAAAAACTGTTTTTT.

The gene calls are TRBV5-1 and TRBJ1-1; perhaps TRBD1 as D (6 bases). Trimming pared 0 bases from V and 0 bases from J, leaving 21 bases between. The germline gives CDR1 SGHRS, CDR2 YFSETQ. This CDR3 spans 19 amino acids. The CDR3 DNA sequence: TGCGCCAGCAGCTTGGAGACAGGAGGCGTTTGGTCAATGAACACTGAAGCTTTCTTT. It translates to CASSLETGGVWSMNTEAFF.

V gene TRBV5-1 combines with J gene TRBJ1-3, with D unresolved. The CDR3 has 16 amino acids. Per the germline V gene, CDR1 is SGHRS and CDR2 is YFSETQ. Trimming stripped 4 bases from V and 3 bases from J, with 17 bases between. The CDR3, as DNA: TGCGCCAGCAGCCTTGGGGAGCCCGGATTTGGAAACACCATATATTTT. Its protein is CASSLGEPGFGNTIYF.